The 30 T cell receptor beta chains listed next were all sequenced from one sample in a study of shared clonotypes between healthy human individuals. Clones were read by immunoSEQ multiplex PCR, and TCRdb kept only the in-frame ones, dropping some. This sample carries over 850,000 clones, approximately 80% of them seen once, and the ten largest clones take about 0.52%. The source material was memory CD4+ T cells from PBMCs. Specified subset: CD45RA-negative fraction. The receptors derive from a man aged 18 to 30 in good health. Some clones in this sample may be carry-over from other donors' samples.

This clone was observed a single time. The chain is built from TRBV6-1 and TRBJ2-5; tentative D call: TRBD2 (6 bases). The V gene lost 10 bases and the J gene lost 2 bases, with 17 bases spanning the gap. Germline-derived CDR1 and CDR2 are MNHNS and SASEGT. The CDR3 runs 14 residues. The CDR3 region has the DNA TGTGCCACCCGGCGGGGAGGAAATCAAGAGACCCAGTACTTC. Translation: CATRRGGNQETQYF.

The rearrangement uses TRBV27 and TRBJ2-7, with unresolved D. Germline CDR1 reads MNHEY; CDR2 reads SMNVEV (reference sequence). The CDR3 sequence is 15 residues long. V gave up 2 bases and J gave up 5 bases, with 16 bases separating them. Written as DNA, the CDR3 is TGTGCCAGCAGTTTAAAAGCGATTGTCGGCCACGAGCAGTACTTC. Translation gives CASSLKAIVGHEQYF.

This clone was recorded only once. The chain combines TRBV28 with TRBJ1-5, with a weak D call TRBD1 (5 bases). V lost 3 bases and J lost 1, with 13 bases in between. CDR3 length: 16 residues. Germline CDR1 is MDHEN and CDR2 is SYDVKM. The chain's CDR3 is CASSLGGTGSNQPQHF. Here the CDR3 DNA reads TGTGCCAGCAGTTTGGGGGGGACGGGAAGCAATCAGCCCCAGCATTTT.

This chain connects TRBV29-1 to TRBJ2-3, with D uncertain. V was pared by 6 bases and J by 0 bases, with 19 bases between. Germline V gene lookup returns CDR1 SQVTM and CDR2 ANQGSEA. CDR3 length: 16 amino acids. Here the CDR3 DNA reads TGCAGCGTCTCTTTCTCTTTTGGCGACAGCACAGATACGCAGTATTTT. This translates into CSVSFSFGDSTDTQYF.

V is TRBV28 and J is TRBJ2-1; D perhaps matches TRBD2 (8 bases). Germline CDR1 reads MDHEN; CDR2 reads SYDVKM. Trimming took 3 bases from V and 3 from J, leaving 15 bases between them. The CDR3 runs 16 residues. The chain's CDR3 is CASSFRGLAGYNEQFF. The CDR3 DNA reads TGTGCCAGCAGTTTTAGGGGGCTAGCGGGCTACAATGAGCAGTTCTTC.

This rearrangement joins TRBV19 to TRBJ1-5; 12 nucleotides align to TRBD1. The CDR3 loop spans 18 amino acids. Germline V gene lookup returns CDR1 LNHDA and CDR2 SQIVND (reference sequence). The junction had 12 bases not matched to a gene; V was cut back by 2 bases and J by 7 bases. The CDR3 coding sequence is TGTGCCAGTAGTATACCGCGGGACAGGGGGCGAGGAGGGCAGCCCCAGCATTTT. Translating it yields CASSIPRDRGRGGQPQHF.

The CDR3 DNA sequence: TGCGCCAGCAGCCAAACGACTCTCGCGGCAAATTCACCCCTCCACTTT. Translated, it gives CASSQTTLAANSPLHF. The chain has TRBV4-1 and TRBJ1-6; D unresolved. The V and J ends lost 2 bases and 7 bases respectively, with 15 bases between them. The V gene's germline CDR1 is MGHRA and CDR2 YSYEKL. The CDR3 length is 16 residues.

The CDR3 DNA follows: TGTGCCAGCAGTTGGGCCCGGGCCTCCGCCCGAGAGACCCAGTACTTC. Amino acid sequence: CASSWARASARETQYF. The J gene is TRBJ2-5, the V gene TRBV27; D ambiguous. Per germline, CDR1 MNHEY and CDR2 SMNVEV (reference sequence). The V end was cut by 4 bases, the J end by 4 bases, with 19 bases between. This CDR3 region has 16 residues.

CDR3 sequence: CSAGGGQGYTYEQYF. The CDR3, as DNA: TGCAGCGCGGGAGGGGGACAGGGCTACACCTACGAGCAGTACTTC. The gene calls are TRBV29-1 and TRBJ2-7, with TRBD1 as a possible D gene (9 bases). Germline CDR1 reads SQVTM; CDR2 reads ANQGSEA. The V and J ends lost 7 bases and 2 bases respectively, with 21 bases between them. There are 15 residues in the CDR3.

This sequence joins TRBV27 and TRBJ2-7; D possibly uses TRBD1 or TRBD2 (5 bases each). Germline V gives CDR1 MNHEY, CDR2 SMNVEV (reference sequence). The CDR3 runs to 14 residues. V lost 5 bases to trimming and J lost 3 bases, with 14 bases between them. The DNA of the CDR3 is TGTGCCAGCAGTCCGCGCCCTGGGGGCTACGAGCAGTACTTC. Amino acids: CASSPRPGGYEQYF.

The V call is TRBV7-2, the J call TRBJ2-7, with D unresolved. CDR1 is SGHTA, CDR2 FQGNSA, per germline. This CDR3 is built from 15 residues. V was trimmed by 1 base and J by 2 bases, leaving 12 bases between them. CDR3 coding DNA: TGTGCCAGCAGCTTAGGCTCTAGTATTACCTACGAGCAGTACTTC. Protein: CASSLGSSITYEQYF.

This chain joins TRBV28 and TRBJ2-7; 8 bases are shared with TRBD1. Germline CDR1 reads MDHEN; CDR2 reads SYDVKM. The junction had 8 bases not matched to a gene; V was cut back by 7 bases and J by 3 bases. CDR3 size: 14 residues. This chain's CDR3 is CASTGTGGYYEQYF. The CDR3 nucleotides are TGTGCCAGCACGGGGACAGGAGGTTACTACGAGCAGTACTTC.

The CDR3 bases are TGTGCCAGCAGCTTGGTCTTCCAGTTCGCGAACACCGGGGAGCTGTTTTTT. This encodes CASSLVFQFANTGELFF. V gene TRBV5-6 combines with J gene TRBJ2-2; D gene ambiguous. Trimming took 0 bases from V and 0 from J, leaving 12 bases between them. Germline V gene sequence: CDR1 SGHDT, CDR2 YYEEEE. The CDR3 is 17 amino acids.

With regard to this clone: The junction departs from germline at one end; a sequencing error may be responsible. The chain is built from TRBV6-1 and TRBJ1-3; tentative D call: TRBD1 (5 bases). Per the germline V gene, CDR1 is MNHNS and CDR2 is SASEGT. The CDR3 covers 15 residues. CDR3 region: CASREGATSGNTIYF. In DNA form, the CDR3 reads TGTGCCAGCAGAGAAGGGGCAACTTCTGGAAACACCATATATTTT.

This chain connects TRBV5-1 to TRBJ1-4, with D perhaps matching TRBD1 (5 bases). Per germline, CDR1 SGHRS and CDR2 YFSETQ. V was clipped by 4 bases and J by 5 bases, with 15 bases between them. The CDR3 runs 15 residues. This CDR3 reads CASSESGTANEKLFF. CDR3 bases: TGCGCCAGCAGCGAATCCGGGACGGCCAATGAAAAACTGTTTTTT.

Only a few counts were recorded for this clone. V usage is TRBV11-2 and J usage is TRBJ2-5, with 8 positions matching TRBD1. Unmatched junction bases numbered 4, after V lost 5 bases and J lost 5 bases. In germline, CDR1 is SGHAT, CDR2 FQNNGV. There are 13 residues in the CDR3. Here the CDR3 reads CASSGQGFETQYF. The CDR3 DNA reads TGTGCCAGCAGCGGACAGGGCTTTGAGACCCAGTACTTC.

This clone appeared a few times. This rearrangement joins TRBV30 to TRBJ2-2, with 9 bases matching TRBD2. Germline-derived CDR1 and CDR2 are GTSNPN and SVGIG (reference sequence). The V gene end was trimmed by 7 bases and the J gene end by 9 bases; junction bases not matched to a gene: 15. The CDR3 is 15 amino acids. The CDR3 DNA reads TGTGCCTCGAACCAAGCGGGAGGTTCCTCCAGGGAGCTGTTTTTT. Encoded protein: CASNQAGGSSRELFF.

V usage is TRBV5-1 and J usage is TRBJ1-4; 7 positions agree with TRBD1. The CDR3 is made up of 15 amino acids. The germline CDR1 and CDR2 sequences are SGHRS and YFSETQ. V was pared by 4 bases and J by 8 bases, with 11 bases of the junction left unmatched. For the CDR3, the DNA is TGCGCCAGCAGCCGAACCGGGACAGAGACAGAAAAACTGTTTTTT. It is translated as CASSRTGTETEKLFF.

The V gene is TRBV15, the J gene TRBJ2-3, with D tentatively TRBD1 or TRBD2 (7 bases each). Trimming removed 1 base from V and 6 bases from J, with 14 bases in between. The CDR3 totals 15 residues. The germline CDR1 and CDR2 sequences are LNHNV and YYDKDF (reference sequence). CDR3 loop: CATSRGGGGEDTQYF. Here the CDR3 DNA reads TGTGCCACCAGCAGAGGGGGAGGGGGCGAGGATACGCAGTATTTT.

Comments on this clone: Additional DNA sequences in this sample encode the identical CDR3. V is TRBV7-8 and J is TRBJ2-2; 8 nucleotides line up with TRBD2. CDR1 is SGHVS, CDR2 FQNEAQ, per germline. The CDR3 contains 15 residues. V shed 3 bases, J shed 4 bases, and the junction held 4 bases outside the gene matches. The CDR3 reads CASSFGLAGTGELFF. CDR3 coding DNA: TGTGCCAGCAGCTTCGGGCTAGCGGGCACCGGGGAGCTGTTTTTT.

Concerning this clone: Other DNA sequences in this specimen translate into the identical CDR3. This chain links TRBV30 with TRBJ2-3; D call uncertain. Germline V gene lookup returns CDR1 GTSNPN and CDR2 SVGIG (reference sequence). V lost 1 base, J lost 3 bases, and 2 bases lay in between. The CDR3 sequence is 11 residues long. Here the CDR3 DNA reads TGTGCCTGGAGTGGAACAGATACGCAGTATTTT. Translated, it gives CAWSGTDTQYF.

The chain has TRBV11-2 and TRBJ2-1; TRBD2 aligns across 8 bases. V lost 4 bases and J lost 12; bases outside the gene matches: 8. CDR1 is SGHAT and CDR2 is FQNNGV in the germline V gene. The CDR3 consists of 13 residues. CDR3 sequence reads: CASSSGLAKGQFF. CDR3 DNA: TGTGCCAGCAGCTCCGGACTAGCCAAGGGGCAGTTCTTC.

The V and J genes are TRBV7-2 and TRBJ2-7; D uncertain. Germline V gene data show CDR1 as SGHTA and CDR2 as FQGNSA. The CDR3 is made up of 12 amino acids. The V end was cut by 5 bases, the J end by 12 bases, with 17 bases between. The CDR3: CASSAVGSMGYF. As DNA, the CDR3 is TGTGCCAGCAGCGCAGTAGGGTCCATGGGGTACTTC. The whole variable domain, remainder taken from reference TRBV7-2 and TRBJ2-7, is GAGVSQSPSNKVTEKGKDVELRCDPISGHTALYWYRQSLGQGLEFLIYFQGNSAPDKSGLPSDRFSAERTGGSVSTLTIQRTQQEDSAVYLCASSAVGSMGYFGPGTRLTVT.

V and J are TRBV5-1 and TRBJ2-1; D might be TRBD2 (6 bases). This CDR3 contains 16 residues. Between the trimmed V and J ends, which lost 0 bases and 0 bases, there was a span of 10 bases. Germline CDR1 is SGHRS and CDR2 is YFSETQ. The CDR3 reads CASSLGGASSYNEQFF. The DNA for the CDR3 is TGCGCCAGCAGCTTGGGCGGGGCAAGCTCCTACAATGAGCAGTTCTTC.

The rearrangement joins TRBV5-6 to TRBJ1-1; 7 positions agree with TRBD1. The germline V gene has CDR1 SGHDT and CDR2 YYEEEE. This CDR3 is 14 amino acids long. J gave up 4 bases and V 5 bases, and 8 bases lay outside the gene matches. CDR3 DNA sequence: TGTGCCAGCAGTCGCAAGGGGGCTGGCACTGAAGCTTTCTTT. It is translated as CASSRKGAGTEAFF.

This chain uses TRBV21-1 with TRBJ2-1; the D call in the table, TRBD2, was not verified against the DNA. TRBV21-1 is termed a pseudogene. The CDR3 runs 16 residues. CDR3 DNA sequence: TGTGCCAGCAGCAAGGCGGCACACCCTATCTACAATGAGCAGTTCTTC. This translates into CASSKAAHPIYNEQFF.

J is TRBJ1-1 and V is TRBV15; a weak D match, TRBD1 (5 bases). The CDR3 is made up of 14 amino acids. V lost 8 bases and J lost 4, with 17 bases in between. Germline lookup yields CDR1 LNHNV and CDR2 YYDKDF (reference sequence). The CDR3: CATGNQGVGTEAFF. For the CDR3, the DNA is TGTGCCACCGGCAACCAGGGAGTAGGCACTGAAGCTTTCTTT.

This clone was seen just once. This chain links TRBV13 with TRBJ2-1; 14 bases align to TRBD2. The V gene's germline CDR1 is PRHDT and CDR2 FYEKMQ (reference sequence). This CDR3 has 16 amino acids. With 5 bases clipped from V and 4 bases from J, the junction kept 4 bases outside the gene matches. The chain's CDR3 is CASSPGLAGAYNEQFF. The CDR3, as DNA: TGTGCCAGCAGCCCGGGACTAGCGGGAGCTTACAATGAGCAGTTCTTC.

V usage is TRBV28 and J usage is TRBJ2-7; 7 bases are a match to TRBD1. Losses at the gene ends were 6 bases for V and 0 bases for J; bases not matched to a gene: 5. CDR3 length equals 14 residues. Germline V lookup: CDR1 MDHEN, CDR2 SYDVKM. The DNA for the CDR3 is TGTGCCAGCAGGCCACCAGGGGGCTCCTACGAGCAGTACTTC. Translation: CASRPPGGSYEQYF.

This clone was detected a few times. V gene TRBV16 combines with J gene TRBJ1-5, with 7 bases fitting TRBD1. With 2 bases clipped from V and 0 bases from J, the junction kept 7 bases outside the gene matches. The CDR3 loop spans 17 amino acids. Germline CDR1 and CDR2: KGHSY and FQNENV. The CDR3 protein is CASSQRGGQNSNQPQHF. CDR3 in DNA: TGTGCCAGCAGCCAAAGGGGGGGACAGAATAGCAATCAGCCCCAGCATTTT.